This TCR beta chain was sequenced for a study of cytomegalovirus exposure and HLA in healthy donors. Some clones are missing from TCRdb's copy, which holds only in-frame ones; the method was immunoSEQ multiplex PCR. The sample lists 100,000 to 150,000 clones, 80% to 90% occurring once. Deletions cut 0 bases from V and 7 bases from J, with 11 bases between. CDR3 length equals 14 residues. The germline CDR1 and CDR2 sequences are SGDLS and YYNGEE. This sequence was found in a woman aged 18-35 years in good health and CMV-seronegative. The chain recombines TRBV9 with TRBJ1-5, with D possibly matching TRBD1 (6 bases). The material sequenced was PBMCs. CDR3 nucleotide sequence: TGTGCCAGCAGCGTAGACGGGGGGCTCCAGCCCCAGCATTTT. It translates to CASSVDGGLQPQHF.